The source of this T cell receptor beta chain is a study of cytomegalovirus exposure and HLA in healthy donors. Findings and limits, study-wide: The finding came from a later analysis; first-cohort TCR clusters tended to co-occur in the roughly 110 validation repertoires.

CDR1 and CDR2 from the germline V gene are SGHNT and YYREEE (reference sequence). The CDR3 is 14 amino acids. Trimming shortened V by 1 base and J by 1 base, and 8 bases separated the two germline ends. Concerning this clone itself: Its target is unknown.

Measured with immunoSEQ multiplex PCR; TCRdb has only the in-frame clones, and not every one. The sample yields some 240,000 clones, roughly 84% seen once. The chain uses TRBV5-4 and TRBJ1-1; D is uncertain. The sequence was collected from a woman younger than 35 in good health and CMV-seropositive. Sequencing used PBMCs. The CDR3 is CASSLSFGNTEAFF. The CDR3 region has the DNA TGTGCCAGCAGCTTGTCGTTCGGGAACACTGAAGCTTTCTTT.